A single TCR beta chain is shown here with its context. This sample stems from a study of control samples from healthy donors and cancer patients. TCRdb's copy holds only in-frame clones and misses some; the assay was immunoSEQ multiplex PCR. The sample has about 120,000 clones, roughly nine tenths seen once. V shed 2 bases and J shed 5 bases, with 18 bases lying between them. The V gene's germline CDR1 is GTSNPN and CDR2 SVGIG (reference sequence). The CDR3 has 15 residues. This rearrangement joins TRBV30 to TRBJ1-2; no reliable D call. Source material: PBMCs. The TCR comes from a woman aged 50 to 60 with colorectal cancer. The CDR3 DNA reads as TGTGCCTGGAGTCCCCAAATAGACGAGAGTTATGGCTACACCTTC. It codes for CAWSPQIDESYGYTF.